This T cell receptor beta chain comes out of a study of shared clonotypes between healthy human individuals (TCRdb year 2020). About the full investigation: The cohort comprised a couple of women and three men aged 18 to 49 years. Per donor, three plates each were used for CD4 naive and CD4 memory, two for CD8 naive, and one for CD8 memory. To estimate repertoire size and how much clonotypes are shared between individuals, the study performed deep sequencing of blood TCR repertoires from a handful of healthy adults. To increase sequencing depth and limit assay-specific biases, different laboratories used diverse techniques to prepare libraries and sequence TCR repertoires. Between about 0.9 and 10 billion PBMCs per donor were obtained by leukapheresis. General study outcomes and caveats: Sharing across several donors was observed for about 4.8% of naive CD4, under 4% of naive CD8, around 2.5% of memory CD4, and about 0.38% of memory CD8 clonotypes. Because the study included only a small number of donors, the genetic and exposure-history diversity represented was limited. Estimated clonotype richness was generally larger for naive than for memory subsets. Even with the large sequencing depth, rarefaction of the sorted-subset datasets indicated that sequencing was incomplete. Based on pairwise subsampling, the degree of clonotype sharing among donors was expected to be affected by sequencing depth. Sampling was restricted to blood, and TCR repertoires in tissues likely differ from the TCR repertoires found in blood. Higher generation probabilities were observed for clonotypes shared by all four sorted-subset donors than for non-shared clonotypes.

CDR1 and CDR2, looked up from the germline V gene (reference sequence), are WNHNN and SYGVQD. The V and J ends are trimmed by 4 bases and 4 bases, leaving 13 bases between them. Including cysteine and phenylalanine, the CDR3 has 15 amino acids. Only the CDR3 DNA is retained, 45 bases long and in frame from the first base. Donors were healthy HIV-negative adults with no recently reported acute infections or vaccinations. Every donor was a Caucasian adult residing in Nashville, Tennessee, USA. Magnetic negative selection was used to enrich CD4+ T cells, after which naive cells were positively selected on CD45RA and the negative fraction became the memory subset. Blood was obtained by leukapheresis, after which PBMCs were separated by Ficoll-Histopaque density gradient centrifugation and cryopreserved in liquid nitrogen vapor phase. Analytical flow cytometry was used to check the purity and quantity of each magnetically sorted T cell population. From each sorted fraction, genomic DNA was isolated and quantified by UV absorbance on a Nanodrop 2000c.

TCR CDR3 regions were amplified from genomic DNA by multiplex PCR using the deep immunoSEQ assay. Extracted genomic DNA from each cell subset was distributed evenly across all wells of several immunoSEQ 96-well plates, and each plate was treated as a replicate. For sorted subsets, 150 to 250 ng genomic DNA, equal to 30,000 to 35,000 T cell genomes, was loaded into each replicate PCR. Purified libraries were quantified with a Qubit 3.0 fluorometer, sized on a Bioanalyzer 2100, and re-quantified with the KAPA Library Quantification kit. A separate single-read 150-cycle Illumina NextSeq 550 flow cell was used to sequence each immunoSEQ 96-well plate. In the source study's methods: Because only junctional sequences without quality scores were contained in the immunoSEQ output, filtering matching that applied to full-length reads could not be performed. To assign V/J genes and CDR3, sequences were annotated using PyIR, a Python wrapper for IgBLAST v1.9, with IMGT germline references. Reads were removed for weak V/J assignments (E-value above 1e-6), missing CDR3, stop codons, out-of-frame junctions, or ambiguous translated residues. A V3J clonotype was defined by an identical inferred V gene, J gene, and CDR3 amino acid sequence. To compute the percentage overlap between repertoires, the number of shared unique clonotypes was divided by the size of the smaller repertoire. Repertoire richness was assessed with RTK rarefaction, the Chao1 estimator, and Recon v2.1 estimates of unobserved clonotypes. OLGA was used to compute generation probabilities for all TCRbeta clonotypes that the gDNA method yielded from a few donors. TCRdb retrieved this table from immuneACCESS and kept in-frame rearrangements only. Not all clones are present; in checked studies, unresolved V genes account for under half, and no reason is known for the remainder. Clone size and V and J calls were adopted from that table, with D and trimming inferred from the DNA. The sample data list 2 million to 2.5 million clones, and about 92% of these were observed just once. In total, the top ten clones hold about 0.39% of the sample.

This clone came up once. The specificity of this receptor is unknown. No base quality values were provided; no much bigger clone lies one nucleotide off. This receptor was taken from a man aged 18-30 years in good health. Some clones in this sample may be carry-over from other donors' samples. Sequencing used naive CD4+ T cells from PBMCs. The sample's cell subset or site label, in plain terms: CD45RA+ positively selected. Rearrangement joined TRBV10-1 to TRBJ2-2; the D gene is perhaps TRBD1, from 5 matching bases. For the CDR3, the sequence is CASSAQGPSTGELFF. The nucleotides read TGCGCCAGCAGTGCCCAGGGCCCGAGCACCGGGGAGCTGTTTTTT.